This TCR beta chain emerged from a study of blood T cell repertoires in COVID-19. The germline V and J ends were trimmed by 0 bases and 4 bases, with 6 bases remaining between them. The CDR3 covers 13 residues. Germline V gives CDR1 KGHSH, CDR2 LQKENI. Original processing methods: Estimation of nucleated cell counts was performed using reference gene primer amplification. Using immunoSEQ multiplex PCR, the repertoire was profiled, and TCRdb retains in-frame clones only, with some absent. D and trimming were read from the DNA, whereas the V and J calls and clone size are those reported in that table. There are approximately 240,000 clones in the sample; almost 85% occur only once, and about 4% lies in the top ten. This clone was seen more than once but under ten times.

The source material was peripheral blood. The sequence derives from a man aged 50 to 60 with acute or convalescent COVID-19. The chain is built from TRBV18 and TRBJ1-1; D gene uncertain. The CDR3 protein is CASSPPAATEAFF. The CDR3, as DNA: TGTGCCAGCTCACCACCGGCCGCCACTGAAGCTTTCTTT.